This paragraph reports one T cell receptor beta chain. In the original processing: Amplification of reference gene primers was used by the study to estimate nucleated cell counts. Method: immunoSEQ multiplex PCR; TCRdb's copy keeps in-frame clones and lacks some. That table gives V, J and clone size, and the DNA gave D and trimming. Here the sample spans 150,000 to 200,000 clones, roughly four fifths being singletons. Enrollees, roughly 18 to 90 years old, lived in 24 US areas. For recovered donors of Cohort 3, there were two negative PCRs, clearance, or symptom resolution. V shed 2 bases and J 3 bases; nucleotides not matched to a gene: 10. The CDR3 extends over 16 amino acids. This sample stems from a study of blood T cell repertoires in COVID-19. About the research overall: The cDNA or gDNA used as material had been derived from T cells, B-cell-depleted T cells, or PBMCs.

The chain couples TRBV23-1 to TRBJ2-7; 7 bases map to TRBD1. TRBV23-1 carries the ORF label, with uncertain function. The source material was PBMCs or T cells enriched from blood (not recorded which). This TCR came from a man in his forties or fifties who had recovered from COVID-19. CDR3 residues: CASSQPPDRVLYEQYF. The CDR3 coding sequence is TGCGCCAGCAGTCAACCCCCAGACAGGGTCCTCTACGAGCAGTACTTC.